One and the same sample provided the 28 T cell receptor beta chains below, sequenced in a study of blood T cell repertoires in COVID-19. The method was immunoSEQ multiplex PCR; TCRdb's version includes in-frame clones alone and lacks a portion of them. The table has about 140,000 clones, approximately 80% seen once. Sequenced sample: PBMCs or T cells enriched from blood (not recorded which). Receptors originate from a woman younger than 30 who had been exposed to COVID-19.

V is TRBV5-4 and J is TRBJ2-4, with D possibly TRBD2 on 6 matching bases. V dropped 6 bases and J dropped 5 bases, with 15 bases sitting between them. Germline CDR1 is SGHNT and CDR2 is YYREEE (reference sequence). The CDR3 is 14 amino acids. CDR3 region: CASTREQGENIQYF. The CDR3 coding sequence is TGTGCCAGCACCCGGGAGCAGGGAGAAAACATTCAGTACTTC.

This clone was found once. The gene calls are TRBV28 and TRBJ2-3; TRBD1 matches at 10 bases. Germline V gene sequence: CDR1 MDHEN, CDR2 SYDVKM. The V and J ends lost 6 bases and 3 bases, in that order; junction bases with no gene match: 6. This CDR3 is 15 amino acids long. CDR3 sequence (DNA): TGTGCCAGCAGGCCTGGGACAGGGGATACAGATACGCAGTATTTT. It specifies CASRPGTGDTDTQYF.

V and J are TRBV11-2 and TRBJ1-2; 8 nucleotides agree with TRBD1. Germline values: CDR1 SGHAT, CDR2 FQNNGV. V was pared by 2 bases and J by 4 bases, with 3 bases of the junction left unmatched. The CDR3 covers 14 residues. This CDR3 is CASSLNTGGYGYTF. The CDR3 region has the DNA TGTGCCAGCAGCTTAAACACAGGGGGCTATGGCTACACCTTC.

The V and J genes are TRBV3-1 (or the pseudogene TRBV3-2) and TRBJ2-3, with D tentatively TRBD1 (9 bases). Trimming left V 4 bases short and J 5 bases short, with 28 bases between. Germline V gene sequence: CDR1 LGHDT, CDR2 YNNKEL (reference sequence). CDR3 length equals 19 residues. As DNA, the CDR3 is TGTGCCAGCAGCCTTAACAGGGGGCGCGTACTAGCGGCTGAAGATACGCAGTATTTT. Translation: CASSLNRGRVLAAEDTQYF.

The CDR3 spells CASSQASGSYEQYF. The CDR3 bases are TGCGCCAGCAGCCAGGCTAGCGGGAGCTACGAGCAGTACTTC. The chain recombines TRBV4-3 with TRBJ2-7; 10 bases map to TRBD2. From germline, CDR1 is LGHNA and CDR2 YSLEER. CDR3 length: 14 amino acids. The ends lost 3 bases at V and 3 bases at J; junction bases unmatched: 2.

This clone was recorded once. The V call is TRBV7-9, the J call TRBJ2-3; TRBD1 aligns across 8 bases. The junction had 9 bases not matched to a gene; V was cut back by 4 bases and J by 0 bases. Germline V gene lookup returns CDR1 SEHNR and CDR2 FQNEAQ (reference sequence). This CDR3 region has 17 residues. The CDR3 region has the DNA TGTGCCAGCAGCTCACCAACAGGGGGGTCTAGCACAGATACGCAGTATTTT. Amino acids: CASSSPTGGSSTDTQYF.

The chain combines TRBV5-1 with TRBJ2-7; TRBD2 matches at 7 bases. CDR1 is SGHRS, CDR2 YFSETQ, per germline. The V and J ends lost 4 bases and 0 bases, in that order; junction bases with no gene match: 10. This CDR3 contains 16 residues. This chain's CDR3 is CASSLTASGSSYEQYF. In nucleotides, the CDR3 is TGCGCCAGCAGCCTAACAGCTAGCGGAAGCTCCTACGAGCAGTACTTC.

This clone was seen once. The rearrangement joins TRBV5-8 to TRBJ2-7; D perhaps matches TRBD1 (5 bases). Per the germline V gene, CDR1 is SGHTS and CDR2 is YDEGEE. V lost 4 bases and J 2 bases, leaving 16 bases between the germline ends. The CDR3 totals 15 residues. The CDR3, as DNA: TGTGCCAGCAGCCTGGTTGGGCGGACAACCTACGAGCAGTACTTC. Encoded protein: CASSLVGRTTYEQYF.

This rearrangement joins TRBV5-6 to TRBJ1-6; TRBD1 is a possible D gene (5 bases). Trimming pared 2 bases from V and 0 bases from J, leaving 12 bases between. This CDR3 is built from 17 residues. Germline CDR1 and CDR2: SGHDT and YYEEEE. This CDR3 reads CASSFGDSRSYNSPLHF. The DNA for the CDR3 is TGTGCCAGCAGCTTCGGCGACAGCCGCTCCTATAATTCACCCCTCCACTTT.

V gene TRBV7-8 combines with J gene TRBJ1-2; tentatively, D is TRBD1 (5 bases). The CDR3 has 15 amino acids. Germline CDR1 and CDR2: SGHVS and FQNEAQ. V was cut by 0 bases and J by 4 bases, with 12 bases left in between. The CDR3 nucleotides are TGTGCCAGCAGCTTAGCAAGGGGACTCTCCTATGGCTACACCTTC. This gives the protein CASSLARGLSYGYTF.

This rearrangement joins TRBV24-1 to TRBJ1-2, with TRBD1 as a possible D gene (5 bases). The CDR3 length is 15 residues. Germline assignment: CDR1 KGHDR and CDR2 SFDVKD. Trimming removed 0 bases at V and 6 bases at J, with 13 bases between. The CDR3 spells CATSDLEQASDGYTF. DNA for the CDR3: TGTGCCACCAGTGATTTGGAACAGGCTAGCGATGGCTACACCTTC.

This clone has a single count. The chain joins TRBV7-2 to TRBJ1-5; the match to TRBD1 covers 9 bases. Germline V gene data show CDR1 as SGHTA and CDR2 as FQGNSA. This CDR3 has 15 residues. Germline trimming cut 5 bases from V and 6 bases from J; bases unmatched to any gene: 8. This chain's CDR3 is CASSLGTGRAQPQHF. In DNA, the CDR3 is TGTGCCAGCAGCCTCGGGACAGGGAGGGCTCAGCCCCAGCATTTT.

The J gene is TRBJ1-3, the V gene TRBV5-6, with 9 bases fitting TRBD1. The J segment lost 4 bases and the V segment lost 5 bases, leaving 4 bases of the junction unmatched. Germline-derived CDR1 and CDR2 are SGHDT and YYEEEE. The CDR3 covers 14 residues. CDR3 DNA: TGTGCCAGCAGTGGACAGGGGAAGGGAAACACCATATATTTT. Encoded protein: CASSGQGKGNTIYF. The entire variable domain, with the rest obtained from reference TRBV5-6 and TRBJ1-3, is as follows: DAGVTQSPTHLIKTRGQQVTLRCSPKSGHDTVSWYQQALGQGPQFIFQYYEEEERQRGNFPDRFSGHQFPNYSSELNVNALLLGDSALYLCASSGQGKGNTIYFGEGSWLTVV.

The chain carries TRBV28 and TRBJ2-2; 10 nucleotides match TRBD1. There are 16 residues in the CDR3. Trimming removed 4 bases from V and 7 bases from J; junction bases left unmatched: 9. CDR1 and CDR2 from the germline V gene are MDHEN and SYDVKM. CDR3: CASSSPGTGAGGELFF. The CDR3 bases are TGTGCCAGCAGTTCGCCCGGGACAGGGGCCGGCGGGGAGCTGTTTTTT.

The V and J genes are TRBV6-1 and TRBJ1-2, with unresolved D. Trimming stripped 2 bases from V and 5 bases from J, with 18 bases between. CDR3 length: 16 residues. Germline CDR1 and CDR2: MNHNS and SASEGT. The CDR3 bases are TGTGCCAGCAGTGAACATTTACCTCGGGGAGAGTATGGCTACACCTTC. Protein sequence: CASSEHLPRGEYGYTF.

This chain joins TRBV18 and TRBJ2-7, with 8 bases matching TRBD2. Germline CDR1 and CDR2: KGHSH and LQKENI. The junction had 10 bases not matched to a gene; V was cut back by 4 bases and J by 5 bases. The CDR3 has 15 amino acids. The CDR3 spells CASSRNSGMADEQYF. DNA of the CDR3: TGTGCCAGCTCACGAAATAGCGGGATGGCTGACGAGCAGTACTTC.

The J gene is TRBJ1-6, the V gene TRBV6-5; no reliable D call. The CDR3 runs to 13 residues. Between the trimmed V and J ends, which lost 8 bases and 8 bases, there was a span of 13 bases. Germline lookup yields CDR1 MNHEY and CDR2 SVGAGI. In DNA, the CDR3 is TGTGCCAGCCACGGAGATACGGATTCACCCCTCCACTTT. Translation: CASHGDTDSPLHF.

The V gene is TRBV6-5, the J gene TRBJ2-4, with 11 bases aligning to TRBD1. V was pared by 5 bases and J by 7 bases, with 7 bases of the junction left unmatched. The CDR3 runs 15 residues. CDR1 and CDR2 (germline): MNHEY, SVGAGI. The DNA for the CDR3 is TGTGCCAGCAGTCCCTCGGACAGGGGGCTGAACATTCAGTACTTC. Its translation is CASSPSDRGLNIQYF.

The V gene is TRBV7-9, the J gene TRBJ2-7; 7 bases align to TRBD1. The CDR3 has 14 amino acids. V shed 1 base and J 3 bases; nucleotides not matched to a gene: 3. In germline, CDR1 is SEHNR, CDR2 FQNEAQ (reference sequence). CDR3 sequence: CASSLGRGSYEQYF. The DNA of the CDR3 is TGTGCCAGCAGCTTAGGCAGGGGGAGCTACGAGCAGTACTTC.

J is TRBJ2-1 and V is TRBV7-6, with D perhaps matching TRBD2 (7 bases). CDR1 and CDR2 from the germline V gene are SGHVS and FNYEAQ. This CDR3 spans 16 amino acids. V was shortened by 4 bases and J by 6 bases, with 19 bases between the two germline ends. The CDR3 sequence: CASSSRPGGGGNEQFF. CDR3 DNA: TGTGCCAGCAGCTCCCGCCCCGGCGGGGGCGGCAATGAGCAGTTCTTC.

This clone was detected a few times. The genes are TRBV7-9 and TRBJ1-3; 9 nucleotides agree with TRBD1. The junction had 5 bases not matched to a gene; V was cut back by 4 bases and J by 4 bases. Germline V gene data show CDR1 as SEHNR and CDR2 as FQNEAQ (reference sequence). The CDR3 has 15 amino acids. The CDR3 region is CASSSTGTGGNTIYF. The CDR3 region has the DNA TGTGCCAGCAGCTCCACCGGGACAGGGGGAAACACCATATATTTT.

The CDR3 coding sequence is TGTGCCAGCAAGACTTTCAATAATTCACCCCTCCACTTT. Its translation: CASKTFNNSPLHF. The rearrangement uses TRBV27 and TRBJ1-6; D not resolved. Trimming left V 7 bases short and J 5 bases short, with 9 bases between. There are 13 residues in the CDR3. Looked up from germline, CDR1 is MNHEY and CDR2 is SMNVEV (reference sequence).

The chain uses TRBV3-1 (or the pseudogene TRBV3-2) and TRBJ2-3, with D perhaps matching TRBD2 (6 bases). Germline lookup yields CDR1 LGHDT and CDR2 YNNKEL (reference sequence). The CDR3 spans 12 residues. The V end lost 4 bases, the J end lost 6 bases, and 8 bases lay between the germline ends. Here the CDR3 DNA reads TGTGCCAGCAGCCGAGGAGGGGATACGCAGTATTTT. Translation: CASSRGGDTQYF.

The CDR3 sequence: CASSVTGNGYTF. The CDR3 DNA is TGCGCCAGCAGCGTGACAGGGAATGGCTACACCTTC. The V and J genes are TRBV5-1 and TRBJ1-2; 7 bases are shared with TRBD1. This CDR3 has 12 residues. Germline CDR1 reads SGHRS; CDR2 reads YFSETQ. V lost 4 bases to trimming and J lost 6 bases; unmatched junction nucleotides: 3.

The chain carries TRBV6-5 and TRBJ2-2; maybe TRBD1 (6 bases). With 5 bases removed from V and 0 bases from J, the gap between germline ends came to 7 bases. This CDR3 contains 14 residues. CDR1 is MNHEY, CDR2 SVGAGI, per germline. The CDR3 DNA reads as TGTGCCAGCAGTACAGGGCCGAACACCGGGGAGCTGTTTTTT. It is translated as CASSTGPNTGELFF.

This clone was recorded a few times. This chain uses TRBV4-3 with TRBJ2-7; 7 bases line up with TRBD1. Germline V CDR1 and CDR2: LGHNA, YSLEER. This CDR3 is 17 amino acids long. After removal of 0 bases from V and 1 base from J, the junction contained 9 bases not matched to a gene. The DNA of the CDR3 is TGCGCCAGCAGCCAAGAGGGGACCCGGGACAGATCCTACGAGCAGTACTTC. This encodes CASSQEGTRDRSYEQYF.

This rearrangement joins TRBV19 to TRBJ2-1; 7 bases line up with TRBD1. The length of the CDR3 is 16 residues. CDR1 is LNHDA and CDR2 is SQIVND in the germline V gene (reference sequence). V gave up 4 bases and J gave up 2 bases; unmatched junction bases: 8. CDR3 nucleotide sequence: TGTGCCAGTAGTAAAGTGACGGACAGGACCTACAATGAGCAGTTCTTC. It is translated as CASSKVTDRTYNEQFF.

The V call is TRBV11-2, the J call TRBJ2-4; 13 nucleotides match TRBD2. The CDR3 length is 15 residues. With V trimmed by 5 bases and J by 4 bases, 2 bases remained unmatched. Germline V gene lookup returns CDR1 SGHAT and CDR2 FQNNGV. Here the CDR3 DNA reads TGTGCCAGCAGCAGGACTAGCGGGGGTAAAAACATTCAGTACTTC. It translates to CASSRTSGGKNIQYF. Using reference TRBV11-2 and TRBJ2-4 for the parts outside the CDR3, the full variable domain is EAGVAQSPRYKIIEKRQSVAFWCNPISGHATLYWYQQILGQGPKLLIQFQNNGVVDDSQLPKDRFSAERLKGVDSTLKIQPAKLEDSAVYLCASSRTSGGKNIQYFGAGTRLSVL.